One T cell receptor (beta chain) is described in this entry. Its antigen remains unidentified. Sample-barcoded 5' priming and a J-beta primer mix drove a second PCR of roughly 7 to 11 cycles. Every single cDNA molecule received a tag from a template-switch adaptor with 12 random nucleotides. TCRdb ran MiXCR on the 5' RACE reads and lists one entry per CDR3 protein. This table has about 590,000 distinct CDR3 sequences, approximately 30% appearing once. These data come from a study of blood T cells in healthy people across ages. Whole-study results and caveats: Estimated diversity across one million T cells was deemed an underestimate. Both higher diversity and more naive CD4+ cells marked long-lived donors when set against aged donors.

Germline V gives CDR1 SGDLS, CDR2 YYNGEE. After removal of 3 bases from V and 6 bases from J, the junction contained 8 bases not matched to a gene. This CDR3 is 15 amino acids long. Sequencing was carried out using blood. The clonotype comes from a woman older than 75 in good health. This chain connects TRBV9 to TRBJ2-1; TRBD2 matches 8 bases. CDR3 residues: CASSELAGGSNEQFF. In DNA, the CDR3 is TGTGCCAGCAGCGAACTGGCGGGGGGTAGCAATGAGCAGTTCTTC.